These 8 T cell receptor beta chains came from one sample sequenced in a study of blood T cells in healthy people across ages (dated by TCRdb to about 2015). Libraries were constructed by 5' RACE. The data were produced on an Illumina HiSeq 2500. The second PCR ran for roughly 7 to 11 cycles and used a J-beta primer mix along with a sample-barcoded 5' primer. TCRdb took the public reads, trimmed them with fastp at Q25, ran MiXCR for clone calling and kept in-frame beta chains. CDR3 protein sequences are deduplicated, and each keeps its most common genes and DNA. In this sample the table shows more than 800,000 distinct CDR3 sequences, 29% of which occur a single time. The leading ten clones occupy roughly 17% of the sample. The sample consisted of blood. These receptors all come from a woman over 75 in good health.

This chain links TRBV3-1 with TRBJ2-5; the match to TRBD1 covers 8 bases. Germline V gene lookup returns CDR1 LGHDT and CDR2 YNNKEL (reference sequence). Losses at the gene ends were 4 bases for V and 5 bases for J; bases not matched to a gene: 9. The CDR3 has 15 residues. The CDR3 loop is CASSLSRGLGETQYF. As DNA, the CDR3 is TGTGCCAGCAGCCTCTCCAGGGGGCTGGGGGAGACCCAGTACTTC.

This clonotype was observed a handful of times. The J gene is TRBJ1-2, the V gene TRBV4-3, with TRBD1 identical over 7 bases. CDR1 is LGHNA, CDR2 YSLEER, per germline. The V segment lost 4 bases and the J segment 2 bases; nucleotides outside the gene matches: 13. The CDR3 is 17 residues long. The CDR3 coding sequence is TGCGCCAGCAGCCCTAGGACAGGTGGCGGGGGGAACTATGGCTACACCTTC. Translated, it gives CASSPRTGGGGNYGYTF.

The chain recombines TRBV14 with TRBJ2-7; D ambiguous. Germline V gene data show CDR1 as SGHDN and CDR2 as FVKESK. V was trimmed by 4 bases and J by 10 bases, leaving 11 bases between them. The CDR3 totals 11 residues. The CDR3 loop reads CASSLQGSQYF. DNA of the CDR3: TGTGCCAGCAGCCTCCAAGGGTCCCAGTACTTC.

This clonotype was detected ten times or more. The chain couples TRBV20-1 to TRBJ2-3; possibly TRBD2 for D (5 bases). CDR3 size: 14 residues. Germline assignment: CDR1 DFQATT and CDR2 SNEGSKA (reference sequence). The germline V and J ends were trimmed by 1 base and 2 bases, with 10 bases remaining between them. The DNA of the CDR3 is TGCAGTGCTAGAGGGAGGCATTCCACAGATACGCAGTATTTT. Amino acids: CSARGRHSTDTQYF.

In its sample, this clonotype was seen many times. CDR3 DNA: TGTGCCAGCAAAGCGGGGGGCGGAGAAGATACGCAGTATTTT. Translated: CASKAGGGEDTQYF. The rearrangement uses TRBV6-6 and TRBJ2-3; TRBD2 matches at 9 bases. With V trimmed by 7 bases and J by 5 bases, 7 bases remained unmatched. CDR1 is MNHNY and CDR2 is SVGAGI in the germline V gene (reference sequence). The CDR3 covers 14 residues.

The V and J genes are TRBV7-9 and TRBJ1-2; TRBD1 matches 12 bases. CDR1 and CDR2 from the germline V gene are SEHNR and FQNEAQ (reference sequence). With V trimmed by 5 bases and J by 3 bases, 13 bases remained unmatched. The CDR3 has 18 amino acids. The CDR3 spells CASSPTGQGAPTYYGYTF. The CDR3 DNA follows: TGTGCCAGCAGCCCAACGGGACAGGGGGCCCCTACGTACTATGGCTACACCTTC.

This clonotype has a count of ten or more. The CDR3 region has the DNA TGTGCCAGCAGTTTTGTAACAGGTGGGGCAGATACGCAGTATTTT. It specifies CASSFVTGGADTQYF. This chain joins TRBV27 and TRBJ2-3; perhaps TRBD1 as D (5 bases). The germline gives CDR1 MNHEY, CDR2 SMNVEV (reference sequence). V was shortened by 3 bases and J by 4 bases, with 14 bases between the two germline ends. The CDR3 has 15 residues.

V usage is TRBV7-2 and J usage is TRBJ2-5; D unclear. The CDR3 is 12 residues long. Germline values: CDR1 SGHTA, CDR2 FQGNSA. The V end was cut by 5 bases, the J end by 4 bases, with 8 bases between. The chain's CDR3 is CASSAYGETQYF. As DNA, the CDR3 is TGTGCCAGCAGCGCCTACGGAGAGACCCAGTACTTC. Together with reference TRBV7-2 and TRBJ2-5, the CDR3 gives the full variable domain: GAGVSQSPSNKVTEKGKDVELRCDPISGHTALYWYRQSLGQGLEFLIYFQGNSAPDKSGLPSDRFSAERTGGSVSTLTIQRTQQEDSAVYLCASSAYGETQYFGPGTRLLVL.